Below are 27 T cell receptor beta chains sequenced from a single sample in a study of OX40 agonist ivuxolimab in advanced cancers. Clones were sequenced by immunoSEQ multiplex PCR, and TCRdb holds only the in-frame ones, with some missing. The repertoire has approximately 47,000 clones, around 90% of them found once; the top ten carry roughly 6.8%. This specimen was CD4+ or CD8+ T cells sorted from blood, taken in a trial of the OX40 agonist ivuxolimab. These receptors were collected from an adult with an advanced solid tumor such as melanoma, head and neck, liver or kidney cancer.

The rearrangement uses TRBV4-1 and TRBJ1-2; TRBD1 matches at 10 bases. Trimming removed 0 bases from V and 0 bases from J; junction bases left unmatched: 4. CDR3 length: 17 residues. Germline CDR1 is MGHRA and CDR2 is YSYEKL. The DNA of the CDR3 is TGCGCCAGCAGCCAAGAGCCCGGGACAGGGGCTAACTATGGCTACACCTTC. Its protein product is CASSQEPGTGANYGYTF.

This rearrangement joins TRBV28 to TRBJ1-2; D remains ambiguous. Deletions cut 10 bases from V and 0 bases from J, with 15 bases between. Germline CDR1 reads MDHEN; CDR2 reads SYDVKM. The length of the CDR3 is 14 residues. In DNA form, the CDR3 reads TGTGCCACCAAGCGGATGAGTTCTAACTATGGCTACACCTTC. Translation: CATKRMSSNYGYTF.

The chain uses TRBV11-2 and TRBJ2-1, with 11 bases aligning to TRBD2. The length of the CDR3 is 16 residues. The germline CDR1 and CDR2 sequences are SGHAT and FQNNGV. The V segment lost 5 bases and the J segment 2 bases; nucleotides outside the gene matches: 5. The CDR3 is CASSTPGLAAYNEQFF. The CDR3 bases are TGTGCCAGCAGCACGCCGGGACTAGCGGCCTACAATGAGCAGTTCTTC.

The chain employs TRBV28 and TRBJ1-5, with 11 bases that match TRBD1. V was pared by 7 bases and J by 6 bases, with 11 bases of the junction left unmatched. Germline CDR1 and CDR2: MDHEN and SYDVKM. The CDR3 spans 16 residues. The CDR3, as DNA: TGTGCCAGCATCCTAAAGGGGACAGGGGGGCGTCAGCCCCAGCATTTT. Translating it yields CASILKGTGGRQPQHF.

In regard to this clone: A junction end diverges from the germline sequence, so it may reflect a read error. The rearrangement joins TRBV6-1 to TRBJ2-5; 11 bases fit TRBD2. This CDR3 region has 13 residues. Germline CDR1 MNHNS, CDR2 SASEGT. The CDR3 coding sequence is TGTGCCAGCAGTGAAGGCCAACTAGCGGGGGAGAACTTC. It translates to CASSEGQLAGENF.

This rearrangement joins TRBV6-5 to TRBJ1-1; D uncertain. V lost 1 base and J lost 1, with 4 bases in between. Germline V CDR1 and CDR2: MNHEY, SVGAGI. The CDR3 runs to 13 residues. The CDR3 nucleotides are TGTGCCAGCAGTTACTGGGGGAACACTGAAGCTTTCTTT. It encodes CASSYWGNTEAFF.

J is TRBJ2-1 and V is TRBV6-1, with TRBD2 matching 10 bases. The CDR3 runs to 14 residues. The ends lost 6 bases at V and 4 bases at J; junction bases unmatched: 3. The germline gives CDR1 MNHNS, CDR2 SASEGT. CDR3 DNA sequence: TGTGCCAGCAGCATAGCGGGAGGATACAATGAGCAGTTCTTC. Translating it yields CASSIAGGYNEQFF.

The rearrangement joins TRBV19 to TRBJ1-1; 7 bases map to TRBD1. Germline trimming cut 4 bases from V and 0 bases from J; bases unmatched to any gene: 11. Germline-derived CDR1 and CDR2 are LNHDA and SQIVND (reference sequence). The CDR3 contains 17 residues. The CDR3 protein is CASSTRGQTWLNTEAFF. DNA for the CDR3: TGTGCCAGTAGTACTAGGGGACAGACATGGTTGAACACTGAAGCTTTCTTT.

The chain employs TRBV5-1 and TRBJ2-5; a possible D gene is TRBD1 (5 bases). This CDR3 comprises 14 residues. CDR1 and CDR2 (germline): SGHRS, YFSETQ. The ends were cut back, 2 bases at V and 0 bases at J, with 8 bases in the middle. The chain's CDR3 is CASSFRQNQETQYF. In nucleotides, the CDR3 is TGCGCCAGCAGCTTTAGACAGAACCAAGAGACCCAGTACTTC.

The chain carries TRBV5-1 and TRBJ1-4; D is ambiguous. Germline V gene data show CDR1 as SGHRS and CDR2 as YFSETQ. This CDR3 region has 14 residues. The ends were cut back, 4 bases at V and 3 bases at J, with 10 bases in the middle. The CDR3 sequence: CASSAGTSNEKLFF. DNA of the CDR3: TGCGCCAGCAGCGCAGGAACATCTAATGAAAAACTGTTTTTT.

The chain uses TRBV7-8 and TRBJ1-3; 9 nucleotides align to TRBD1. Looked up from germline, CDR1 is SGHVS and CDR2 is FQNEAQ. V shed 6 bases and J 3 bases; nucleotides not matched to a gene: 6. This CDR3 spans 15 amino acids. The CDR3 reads CASSRQGVFGNTIYF. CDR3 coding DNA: TGTGCCAGCAGTAGACAGGGGGTTTTTGGAAACACCATATATTTT.

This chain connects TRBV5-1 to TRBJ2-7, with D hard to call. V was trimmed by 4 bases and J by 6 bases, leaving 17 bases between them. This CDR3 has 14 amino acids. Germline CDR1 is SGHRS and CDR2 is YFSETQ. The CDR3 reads CASSLDGSRLEQYF. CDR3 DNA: TGCGCCAGCAGCCTGGACGGATCCAGACTCGAGCAGTACTTC.

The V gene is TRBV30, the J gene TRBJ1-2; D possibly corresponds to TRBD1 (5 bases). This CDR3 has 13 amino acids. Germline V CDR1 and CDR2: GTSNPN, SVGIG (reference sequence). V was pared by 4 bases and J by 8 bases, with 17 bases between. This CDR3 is CAWTLGQGNGYTF. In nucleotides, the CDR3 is TGTGCCTGGACCCTCGGGCAGGGTAACGGCTACACCTTC.

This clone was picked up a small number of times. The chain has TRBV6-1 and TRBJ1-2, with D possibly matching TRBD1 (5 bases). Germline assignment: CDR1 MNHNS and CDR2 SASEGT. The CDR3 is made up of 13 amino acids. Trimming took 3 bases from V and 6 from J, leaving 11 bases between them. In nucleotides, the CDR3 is TGTGCCAGCAGTGACAGGGAGTGGGATGGCTACACCTTC. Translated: CASSDREWDGYTF.

The CDR3 spells CASSLELAGRYQETQYF. Written as DNA, the CDR3 is TGCGCCAGCAGCTTGGAACTAGCGGGGAGGTACCAAGAGACCCAGTACTTC. The V call is TRBV5-1, the J call TRBJ2-5; 10 nucleotides line up with TRBD2. Unmatched junction bases numbered 5, after V lost 0 bases and J lost 0 bases. Germline CDR1 reads SGHRS; CDR2 reads YFSETQ. This CDR3 has 17 amino acids.

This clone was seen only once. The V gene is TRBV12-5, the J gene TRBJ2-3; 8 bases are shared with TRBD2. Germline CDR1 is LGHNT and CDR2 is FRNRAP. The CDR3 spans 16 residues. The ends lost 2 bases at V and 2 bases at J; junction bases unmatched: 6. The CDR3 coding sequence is TGTGCTAGTGGTTTGCCCCGGGGGGGACACACAGATACGCAGTATTTT. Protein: CASGLPRGGHTDTQYF.

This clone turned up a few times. CDR3 sequence: CASSHDGEYGYTF. For the CDR3, the DNA is TGTGCCAGCAGCCACGACGGGGAGTATGGCTACACCTTC. The chain is built from TRBV7-2 and TRBJ1-2, with D unresolved. Trimming pared 5 bases from V and 5 bases from J, leaving 12 bases between. The germline V gene has CDR1 SGHTA and CDR2 FQGNSA. This CDR3 contains 13 residues.

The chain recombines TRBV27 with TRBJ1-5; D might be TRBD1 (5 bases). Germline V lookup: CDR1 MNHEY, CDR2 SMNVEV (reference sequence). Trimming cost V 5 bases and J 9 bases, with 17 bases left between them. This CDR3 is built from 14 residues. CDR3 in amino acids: CASSLSTAGRPQHF. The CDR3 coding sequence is TGTGCCAGCAGTCTCTCGACAGCGGGTCGGCCCCAGCATTTT.

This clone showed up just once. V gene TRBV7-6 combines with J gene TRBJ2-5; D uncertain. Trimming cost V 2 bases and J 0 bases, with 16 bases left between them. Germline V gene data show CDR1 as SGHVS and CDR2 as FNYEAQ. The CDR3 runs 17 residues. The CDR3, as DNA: TGTGCCAGCAGCTTACCCATTATAGGGTCCCACCAAGAGACCCAGTACTTC. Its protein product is CASSLPIIGSHQETQYF.

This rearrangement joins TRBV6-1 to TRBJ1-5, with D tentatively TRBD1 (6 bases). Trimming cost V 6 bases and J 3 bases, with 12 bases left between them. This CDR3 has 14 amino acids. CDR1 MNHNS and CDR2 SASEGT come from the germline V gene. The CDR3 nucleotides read TGTGCCAGCAGAGAACAGGGCGCCAATCAGCCCCAGCATTTT. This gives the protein CASREQGANQPQHF.

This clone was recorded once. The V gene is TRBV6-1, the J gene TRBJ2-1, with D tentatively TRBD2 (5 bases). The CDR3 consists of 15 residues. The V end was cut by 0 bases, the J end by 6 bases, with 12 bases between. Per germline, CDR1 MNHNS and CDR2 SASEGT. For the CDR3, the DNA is TGTGCCAGCAGTGAAGCGCTCTCGGGGAGCAATGAGCAGTTCTTC. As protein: CASSEALSGSNEQFF.

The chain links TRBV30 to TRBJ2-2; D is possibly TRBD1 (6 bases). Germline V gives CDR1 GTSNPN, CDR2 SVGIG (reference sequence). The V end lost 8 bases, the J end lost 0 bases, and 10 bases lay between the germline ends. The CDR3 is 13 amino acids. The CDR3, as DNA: TGTGCCGGTCGGACAGCGAACACCGGGGAGCTGTTTTTT. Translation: CAGRTANTGELFF.

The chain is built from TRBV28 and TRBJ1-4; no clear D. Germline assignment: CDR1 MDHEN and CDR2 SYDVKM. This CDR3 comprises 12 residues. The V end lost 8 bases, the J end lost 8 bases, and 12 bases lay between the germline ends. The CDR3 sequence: CASSSRGEKLFF. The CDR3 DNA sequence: TGTGCCAGCTCCTCCCGGGGAGAAAAACTGTTTTTT.

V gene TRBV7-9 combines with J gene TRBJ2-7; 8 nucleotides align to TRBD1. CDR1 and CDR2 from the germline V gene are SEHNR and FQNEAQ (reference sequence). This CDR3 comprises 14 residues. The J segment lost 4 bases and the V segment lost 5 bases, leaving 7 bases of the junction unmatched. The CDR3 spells CASSPRTGPYEQYV. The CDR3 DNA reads TGTGCCAGCAGCCCACGGACAGGGCCATACGAGCAGTACGTC.

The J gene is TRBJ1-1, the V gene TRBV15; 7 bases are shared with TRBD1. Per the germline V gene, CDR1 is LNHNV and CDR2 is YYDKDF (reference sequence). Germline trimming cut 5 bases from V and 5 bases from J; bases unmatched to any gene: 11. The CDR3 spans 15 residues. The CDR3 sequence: CATSLRGTAGTEAFF. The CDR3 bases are TGTGCCACCAGCCTGAGGGGGACAGCGGGGACTGAAGCTTTCTTT.

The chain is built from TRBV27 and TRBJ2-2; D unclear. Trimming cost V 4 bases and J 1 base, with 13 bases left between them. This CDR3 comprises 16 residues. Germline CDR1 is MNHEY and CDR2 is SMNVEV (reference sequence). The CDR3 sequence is CASSSPRHLNTGELFF. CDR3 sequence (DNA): TGTGCCAGCAGTTCCCCTCGGCACCTGAACACCGGGGAGCTGTTTTTT.

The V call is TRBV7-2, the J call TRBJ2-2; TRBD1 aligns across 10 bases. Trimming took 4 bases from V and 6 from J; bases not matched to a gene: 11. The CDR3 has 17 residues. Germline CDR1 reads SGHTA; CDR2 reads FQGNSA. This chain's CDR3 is CASSWDRGALRPGELFF. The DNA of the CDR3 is TGTGCCAGCAGCTGGGACAGGGGAGCTTTGAGGCCCGGGGAGCTGTTTTTT.